This T cell receptor (beta chain) derives from a study of Graves' ophthalmopathy and Graves' hyperthyroidism. Across the study: Peripheral blood was obtained at first diagnosis, ahead of any treatment.

This CDR3 spans 12 amino acids. Germline CDR1 reads SGHRS; CDR2 reads YFSETQ. The V end was cut by 0 bases, the J end by 8 bases, with 8 bases between. The authors amplified TCR beta CDR3 regions, and they did so from RNA transcripts for repertoire sequencing. HTBI primers primed a first-round RT-PCR, and a second-round multiplex PCR followed. TCRdb ran MiXCR on the multiplex PCR reads and lists one entry per CDR3 protein. The table records fewer than 650,000 distinct CDR3 sequences, about 24% of them present only once. The rearrangement links TRBV5-1 to TRBJ1-2; no definite D call. Sequencing was done on a sample of peripheral blood. The clonotype comes from a woman aged 18-30 years with stable Graves' hyperthyroidism. Some clones in this sample may be carry-over from other donors' samples. The CDR3 loop reads CASSLDPLGYTF. CDR3 in DNA: TGCGCCAGCAGCTTGGATCCCCTGGGCTACACCTTC.